The clone carrying this T cell receptor beta chain was observed at least ten times. Its specificity is unknown. The ends lost 2 bases at V and 4 bases at J; junction bases unmatched: 7. CDR3 length: 15 residues. The germline V gene has CDR1 SGHRS and CDR2 YFSETQ. Preparation of TCR beta libraries was done by quantitative 5'-RACE with molecular barcodes. TCRdb re-called the 5' RACE reads with MiXCR, one entry per CDR3 protein. This sample yields about 540,000 distinct CDR3 sequences, of which about an eighth are seen a single time; over 6.5% belongs to the top ten. This record belongs to a study of CD8 T cells in ankylosing spondylitis. Study-level points and caveats: Past studies reported some motif variants in reactive arthritis synovial fluid and blood. Eight highly homologous variants formed a TCR beta motif that appeared characteristic of ankylosing spondylitis blood. Clones tied to disease were said to be significantly enriched in matched ankylosing spondylitis synovial fluid.

Sequencing used blood, either unsorted or a sorted T cell fraction (not recorded which). The chain joins TRBV5-1 to TRBJ2-7, with 9 bases identical to TRBD1. The TCR was taken from a male donor with ankylosing spondylitis. As DNA, the CDR3 is TGCGCCAGCAGCTTCGAGGGACAGGGCACGTACGAGCAGTACTTC. Residues: CASSFEGQGTYEQYF.